These 17 T cell receptor beta chains originate from one sample sequenced in a study of OX40 agonist ivuxolimab in advanced cancers. Assay: immunoSEQ multiplex PCR; the TCRdb copy retains only in-frame clones and omits some. The sample includes 25,000 to 30,000 clones, over 90% of them seen just once. Sample: CD4+ or CD8+ T cells sorted from blood, taken in a trial of the OX40 agonist ivuxolimab. These receptors were obtained from an adult with an advanced solid tumor such as melanoma, head and neck, liver or kidney cancer.

CDR3: CASSLGQGARVGELFF. CDR3 nucleotides: TGCGCCAGCAGCCTGGGACAGGGGGCGCGAGTCGGGGAGCTGTTTTTT. This rearrangement joins TRBV5-1 to TRBJ2-2; 12 bases are a match to TRBD1. Trimming removed 4 bases from V and 7 bases from J; junction bases left unmatched: 8. Germline V gives CDR1 SGHRS, CDR2 YFSETQ. This CDR3 is 16 amino acids long.

The chain is built from TRBV4-2 and TRBJ2-5; 9 positions match TRBD2. The CDR3 loop spans 15 amino acids. Trimming removed 4 bases from V and 3 bases from J; junction bases left unmatched: 6. Germline V gene lookup returns CDR1 LGHNA and CDR2 YNFKEQ. CDR3 residues: CASSPEIAGEETQYF. DNA of the CDR3: TGTGCCAGCAGCCCAGAAATAGCGGGAGAAGAGACCCAGTACTTC.

The chain carries TRBV4-1 and TRBJ2-1; TRBD2 matches at 7 bases. The CDR3 runs to 15 residues. V was clipped by 5 bases and J by 4 bases; unmatched bases: 8. Germline CDR1 and CDR2: MGHRA and YSYEKL. The DNA of the CDR3 is TGCGCCAGCAGCATCGATCAGGGAGGGTACAATGAGCAGTTCTTC. This encodes CASSIDQGGYNEQFF.

The J gene is TRBJ2-2, the V gene TRBV7-9; 9 positions agree with TRBD1. Germline V CDR1 and CDR2: SEHNR, FQNEAQ (reference sequence). The V segment lost 4 bases and the J segment 4 bases; nucleotides outside the gene matches: 7. The CDR3 loop spans 16 amino acids. The CDR3 bases are TGTGCCAGCAGCTACCGGACAGGGGAGGGCACCGGGGAGCTGTTTTTT. This sequence encodes CASSYRTGEGTGELFF.

The chain employs TRBV11-2 and TRBJ1-1; D remains ambiguous. This CDR3 contains 12 residues. V dropped 3 bases and J dropped 8 bases, with 10 bases sitting between them. Germline V gives CDR1 SGHAT, CDR2 FQNNGV. For the CDR3, the DNA is TGTGCCAGCAGCTTCGGTGTAGCCGAAGCTTTCTTT. Encoded protein: CASSFGVAEAFF.

This clone has a single count. The chain combines TRBV11-3 with TRBJ2-1, with D tentatively TRBD2 (5 bases). V shed 8 bases and J shed 9 bases, with 26 bases lying between them. The CDR3 consists of 16 residues. Per the germline V gene, CDR1 is SGHNT and CDR2 is YENEEA. CDR3: CASRYREQRRDGEQFF. As DNA, the CDR3 is TGTGCCAGCCGATACCGGGAACAGAGACGCGATGGTGAGCAGTTCTTC.

This chain uses TRBV27 with TRBJ2-1, with 12 bases that match TRBD2. CDR3 length: 14 amino acids. V gave up 4 bases and J gave up 9 bases; unmatched junction bases: 4. Germline lookup yields CDR1 MNHEY and CDR2 SMNVEV (reference sequence). The CDR3 sequence is CASSWTSGNSEQFF. CDR3 nucleotide sequence: TGTGCCAGCAGTTGGACTAGCGGGAACTCTGAGCAGTTCTTC.

The CDR3 DNA sequence: TGTGCCAGTAGTATAGTCTCCAGAAAAGAGACCCAGTACTTC. This gives the protein CASSIVSRKETQYF. The chain uses TRBV19 and TRBJ2-5; D not certain. The CDR3 is 14 residues long. V was clipped by 1 base and J by 3 bases, with 9 bases between them. The germline V gene has CDR1 LNHDA and CDR2 SQIVND (reference sequence).

The chain couples TRBV5-1 to TRBJ2-6, with D perhaps matching TRBD1 (5 bases). With 5 bases removed from V and 12 bases from J, the gap between germline ends came to 15 bases. The CDR3 length is 13 residues. Germline CDR1 SGHRS, CDR2 YFSETQ. For the CDR3, the DNA is TGCGCCAGCAGGCCGGACACCGGTCCCGTCCTGACTTTC. As protein: CASRPDTGPVLTF.

For this clone: The same CDR3 also results from other DNA sequences found in this sample. J is TRBJ2-3 and V is TRBV5-6; D is ambiguous. In germline, CDR1 is SGHDT, CDR2 YYEEEE. V lost 4 bases and J 2 bases, leaving 8 bases between the germline ends. This CDR3 has 13 residues. This chain's CDR3 is CASSLGTTDTQYF. DNA of the CDR3: TGTGCCAGCAGCCTAGGAACCACAGATACGCAGTATTTT.

V usage is TRBV11-2 and J usage is TRBJ2-1; 9 bases align to TRBD2. Losses at the gene ends were 4 bases for V and 4 bases for J; bases not matched to a gene: 14. Germline loops: CDR1 SGHAT, CDR2 FQNNGV. The CDR3 consists of 18 residues. CDR3 region: CASSSRPRSGGQYNEQFF. CDR3 DNA sequence: TGTGCCAGCAGCTCTCGCCCCCGTAGCGGGGGCCAATACAATGAGCAGTTCTTC.

This chain joins TRBV14 and TRBJ2-2, with 7 bases lining up with TRBD2. V shed 0 bases, J shed 4 bases, and the junction held 5 bases outside the gene matches. There are 16 residues in the CDR3. The germline gives CDR1 SGHDN, CDR2 FVKESK. In DNA, the CDR3 is TGTGCCAGCAGCCAAGAGGGGGGGATTTTCACCGGGGAGCTGTTTTTT. This gives the protein CASSQEGGIFTGELFF.

V usage is TRBV6-5 and J usage is TRBJ2-1; maybe TRBD2 (6 bases). V dropped 2 bases and J dropped 6 bases, with 14 bases sitting between them. The CDR3 is made up of 15 amino acids. Germline CDR1 is MNHEY and CDR2 is SVGAGI. Written as DNA, the CDR3 is TGTGCCAGCAGTTACGGCGGGGAGAGAGGCAATGAGCAGTTCTTC. This translates into CASSYGGERGNEQFF.

The chain uses TRBV27 and TRBJ2-1; 7 bases fit TRBD1. CDR1 MNHEY and CDR2 SMNVEV come from the germline V gene (reference sequence). V gave up 6 bases and J gave up 0 bases; unmatched junction bases: 5. The CDR3 extends over 15 amino acids. The CDR3 sequence: CASSSTGDSYNEQFF. The DNA for the CDR3 is TGTGCCAGCAGCTCAACAGGGGACTCCTACAATGAGCAGTTCTTC.

The gene calls are TRBV9 and TRBJ2-6; D is ambiguous. This CDR3 has 13 amino acids. Germline V gene sequence: CDR1 SGDLS, CDR2 YYNGEE. The V end was cut by 4 bases, the J end by 4 bases, with 6 bases between. CDR3 coding DNA: TGTGCCAGCAGCCAATCCGGGGCCAACGTCCTGACTTTC. Protein sequence: CASSQSGANVLTF.

The chain recombines TRBV29-1 with TRBJ1-1, with 9 positions matching TRBD1. CDR3 length: 12 residues. V was pared by 6 bases and J by 5 bases, with 4 bases of the junction left unmatched. The germline V gene encodes CDR1 SQVTM and CDR2 ANQGSEA. The CDR3 here is CSVGQGGTEAFF. In DNA, the CDR3 is TGCAGCGTGGGACAGGGCGGGACTGAAGCTTTCTTT. The variable domain in full, completed from reference TRBV29-1 and TRBJ1-1, reads SAVISQKPSRDICQRGTSLTIQCQVDSQVTMMFWYRQQPGQSLTLIATANQGSEATYESGFVIDKFPISRPNLTFSTLTVSNMSPEDSSIYLCSVGQGGTEAFFGQGTRLTVV.

This chain connects TRBV6-1 to TRBJ2-7; a weak D match, TRBD1 (6 bases). The ends were cut back, 3 bases at V and 0 bases at J, with 15 bases in the middle. There are 16 residues in the CDR3. CDR1 and CDR2 from the germline V gene are MNHNS and SASEGT. For the CDR3, the DNA is TGTGCCAGCAGTGAGATCCCTGGACAGTACTCCTACGAGCAGTACTTC. It translates to CASSEIPGQYSYEQYF.